This T cell receptor beta chain was documented in a study of T cell responses to AZD1222 COVID-19 vaccine. Turning to the study itself: Second-dose schedules of about 4 or about 12 weeks were combined.

TCRdb keeps only in-frame clones here, not all; method: immunoSEQ multiplex PCR. The table lists approximately 180,000 clones, about nine tenths of them singletons, with 2% to 3% in the top ten. There are a few counts of this clone. The antigen remains unidentified. CDR3 length: 13 amino acids. The V end lost 7 bases, the J end lost 4 bases, and 13 bases lay between the germline ends. Germline-derived CDR1 and CDR2 are SNHLY and FYNNEI. The study, taken as a whole, reports: Repertoire sampling occurred only after the peak T cell response. Only a handful of AZD1222 recipients tested seropositive at baseline.

This clonotype was obtained from an adult in good health. The genes are TRBV2 and TRBJ1-2; D uncertain. The material sequenced was peripheral blood, taken on day 0 of AZD1222 vaccination. The CDR3 DNA reads as TGTGCCAGCATTCCGGACGGAGCCTATGGCTACACCTTC. The encoded protein is CASIPDGAYGYTF. Supplemented by reference TRBV2 and TRBJ1-2, the full variable domain reads EPEVTQTPSHQVTQMGQEVILRCVPISNHLYFYWYRQILGQKVEFLVSFYNNEISEKSEIFDDQFSVERPDGSNFTLKIRSTKLEDSAMYFCASIPDGAYGYTFGSGTRLTVV.